These 10 T cell receptor beta chains originate from one sample sequenced in a study of a mutant IDH1 vaccine in newly diagnosed glioma. Sample time point: week 23, last vaccination. With topical imiquimod, each dose of the vaccine consisted of 300 ug of mutant IDH1 20-mer peptide. No antigen has been assigned to these receptors. The table came from immunoSEQ multiplex PCR; TCRdb's copy has only in-frame clones and leaves some out. The top ten hold 5% to 5.5% of the sample, which has over 35,000 clones, 81% seen once. Sequenced material: PBMCs, taken from a glioma patient whose treatment included an IDH1 peptide vaccine. Receptors originate from a man aged 35-49 years with glioma.

This rearrangement joins TRBV2 to TRBJ2-1, with D possibly TRBD2 on 6 matching bases. This CDR3 contains 12 residues. Germline CDR1 and CDR2: SNHLY and FYNNEI. Between the trimmed V and J ends, which lost 8 bases and 9 bases, there was a span of 14 bases. CDR3 sequence (DNA): TGTGCCAGCCCGCGTGGGGGGAGTGAGCAGTTCTTC. Its protein product is CASPRGGSEQFF.

This sequence joins TRBV5-5 and TRBJ2-7, with 10 bases lining up with TRBD1. Germline V gives CDR1 SGHKS, CDR2 YYEKEE (reference sequence). V was clipped by 0 bases and J by 7 bases; unmatched bases: 10. The CDR3 contains 16 residues. The CDR3 spells CASSLVPDRGRREQYF. In DNA form, the CDR3 reads TGTGCCAGCAGCTTGGTCCCCGACAGGGGGCGGCGGGAGCAGTACTTC.

This chain connects TRBV7-2 to TRBJ2-3; 8 nucleotides line up with TRBD2. This CDR3 contains 15 residues. Germline V gene sequence: CDR1 SGHTA, CDR2 FQGNSA. V lost 1 base to trimming and J lost 5 bases; unmatched junction nucleotides: 5. In DNA form, the CDR3 reads TGTGCCAGCAGCTTAGATACGGGGGGGAGAGATACGCAGTATTTT. Residues: CASSLDTGGRDTQYF.

This chain links TRBV12-5 with TRBJ1-4, with D uncertain. Germline CDR1 reads LGHNT; CDR2 reads FRNRAP. Trimming pared 11 bases from V and 6 bases from J, leaving 13 bases between. This CDR3 is 12 amino acids long. The CDR3 region has the DNA TGTGCTGTGCAAAGGGCCGATGAAAAACTGTTTTTT. The encoded protein is CAVQRADEKLFF.

V gene TRBV5-1 combines with J gene TRBJ1-1, with D uncertain. The CDR3 is 14 residues long. From germline, CDR1 is SGHRS and CDR2 YFSETQ. Trimming cost V 0 bases and J 4 bases, with 10 bases left between them. The CDR3 protein is CASSLAVGSTEAFF. The CDR3 DNA reads as TGCGCCAGCAGCTTGGCGGTGGGTAGCACTGAAGCTTTCTTT.

The chain employs TRBV5-1 and TRBJ2-5, with a possible D match to TRBD1 (6 bases). CDR1 and CDR2 from the germline V gene are SGHRS and YFSETQ. V lost 0 bases, J lost 3 bases, and 9 bases lay in between. CDR3 size: 14 residues. The CDR3 coding sequence is TGCGCCAGCAGCTTGGCGCCAGGGGAAGAGACCCAGTACTTC. It is translated as CASSLAPGEETQYF.

The V gene is TRBV28, the J gene TRBJ1-4, with 9 nucleotides matching TRBD1. The CDR3 covers 16 residues. The V gene end was trimmed by 7 bases and the J gene end by 6 bases; junction bases not matched to a gene: 12. Germline CDR1 reads MDHEN; CDR2 reads SYDVKM. CDR3 DNA: TGTGCCAGCACCGAGGGACAGGGCGGAGTATATGAAAAACTGTTTTTT. It codes for CASTEGQGGVYEKLFF.

This clone was seen just once. The chain recombines TRBV28 with TRBJ1-6; 11 nucleotides line up with TRBD1. Germline V gives CDR1 MDHEN, CDR2 SYDVKM. V trimming: 3 bases; J trimming: 14 bases; junction bases outside the gene matches: 9. The CDR3 runs 15 residues. The CDR3 DNA follows: TGTGCCAGCAGTTTGCGTGGGACAGGGGGGGAAACCCTCCACTTT. The encoded protein is CASSLRGTGGETLHF. Filled out from reference TRBV28 and TRBJ1-6, the complete variable domain reads DVKVTQSSRYLVKRTGEKVFLECVQDMDHENMFWYRQDPGLGLRLIYFSYDVKMKEKGDIPEGYSVSREKKERFSLILESASTNQTSMYLCASSLRGTGGETLHFGNGTRLTVT.

The chain is built from TRBV19 and TRBJ2-2; no definite D call. The CDR3 contains 14 residues. V shed 3 bases and J shed 3 bases, with 8 bases lying between them. The germline CDR1 and CDR2 sequences are LNHDA and SQIVND (reference sequence). For the CDR3, the DNA is TGTGCCAGTAGTATTGCACTTTACACCGGGGAGCTGTTTTTT. The encoded protein is CASSIALYTGELFF.

The J gene is TRBJ1-2, the V gene TRBV6-5; a possible D gene is TRBD1 (5 bases). Germline V gene sequence: CDR1 MNHEY, CDR2 SVGAGI. The CDR3 contains 12 residues. Between the trimmed V and J ends, which lost 6 bases and 4 bases, there was a span of 9 bases. CDR3 bases: TGTGCCAGCAGAGGGACGGTCTATGGCTACACCTTC. Amino acid sequence: CASRGTVYGYTF.